The following is a T cell receptor beta chain sequence with its context. Its antigen has not been determined. The record has no base qualities; no much larger clone is one base away. Cut back by 3 bases and 1 base, the V and J ends lie 8 bases apart. Measured from the cysteine to the phenylalanine, the CDR3 is 14 residues long. The DNA shown is the 42-base CDR3, in frame from base 1. CDR1 SGDLS and CDR2 YYNGEE were looked up in the germline V gene. This sample was sequenced with an Illumina HiSeq 1500. The public reads were quality trimmed at Q25 with fastp and then assembled into clones with MiXCR by TCRdb, keeping productive beta chains. Identical CDR3 proteins give one entry, which carries the most common genes and DNA. Present in this sample are a few hundred thousand distinct CDR3 sequences, roughly a sixth of which were seen just once. The ten most abundant clones make up about 11% of the sample.

The sample is drawn from a study of T cell repertoires in cytomegalovirus infection (dated by TCRdb to about 2019). Concerning the study at large: The HLA type of each donor mattered for the analysis, because public TCR beta signatures pointed to carriage of CMV infection along with the matching HLA type.

What the authors observed across the whole study: In both this cohort and an independent cohort of 352 donors, the cumulative frequency of public TCR beta family members distinguished carriers of CMV infection plus the relevant HLA type. The ex vivo response was dominated by HLA-C-restricted CMV-specific TCR beta clonotypes, which also provided the single most frequent clonotype in two of eight donors.

The sequencing sample was made of PBMCs. The chain is encoded by TRBV9 joined to TRBJ1-3, with TRBD1 perhaps the D gene, on 6 matching bases. The clonotype originates from a human donor in good health (CMV status not recorded). Some clones in this sample may be carry-over from other donors' samples. The sequenced DNA is TGTGCCAGCAGCGGCGGACAGTCTGGAAACACCATATATTTT. The encoded protein is CASSGGQSGNTIYF. Supplemented by the reference TRBV9 and TRBJ1-3 proteins around the CDR3, the complete variable domain is DSGVTQTPKHLITATGQRVTLRCSPRSGDLSVYWYQQSLDQGLQFLIQYYNGEERAKGNILERFSAQQFPDLHSELNLSSLELGDSALYFCASSGGQSGNTIYFGEGSWLTVV.